Each of the 30 T cell receptor beta chains below was sequenced from the same sample in a study of cytomegalovirus exposure and HLA in healthy donors. Profiling relied on immunoSEQ multiplex PCR, and the TCRdb table lists in-frame clones only, not all of them. The sample carries 130,000 to 150,000 clones, 85% to 90% recorded once. The specimen sequenced was PBMCs. The receptor source for this set is a woman in her 30s in good health and CMV-seropositive.

The chain carries TRBV5-4 and TRBJ2-1, with 13 bases that match TRBD2. The CDR3 runs to 17 residues. V lost 1 base and J lost 4; bases outside the gene matches: 5. CDR1 and CDR2 (germline): SGHNT, YYREEE (reference sequence). The CDR3 bases are TGTGCCAGCAGCTTGACTAGCGGGGGGGGTTGGTACAATGAGCAGTTCTTC. Its protein is CASSLTSGGGWYNEQFF.

This clone was found a few times. The chain employs TRBV19 and TRBJ1-2, with D tentatively TRBD1 (6 bases). Germline V gene lookup returns CDR1 LNHDA and CDR2 SQIVND (reference sequence). The CDR3 contains 13 residues. The V gene lost 5 bases and the J gene lost 2 bases, with 9 bases spanning the gap. CDR3 region: CASSRTGNYGYTF. In DNA form, the CDR3 reads TGTGCCAGTAGTCGAACAGGGAACTATGGCTACACCTTC.

This clone was seen once. The rearrangement links TRBV28 to TRBJ1-3, with TRBD1 matching 8 bases. This CDR3 is built from 16 residues. The V segment lost 2 bases and the J segment 4 bases; nucleotides outside the gene matches: 7. Germline loops: CDR1 MDHEN, CDR2 SYDVKM. The CDR3 DNA reads TGTGCCAGCAGTTTAATCAGCAGGGGGCTCGGAAACACCATATATTTT. This translates into CASSLISRGLGNTIYF.

The chain links TRBV29-1 to TRBJ1-3; 7 positions match TRBD1. The CDR3 has 14 amino acids. Germline V gene lookup returns CDR1 SQVTM and CDR2 ANQGSEA. After removal of 5 bases from V and 0 bases from J, the junction contained 4 bases not matched to a gene. CDR3 region: CSVRQGYSGNTIYF. CDR3 coding DNA: TGCAGCGTTAGACAGGGCTACTCTGGAAACACCATATATTTT.

The chain employs TRBV9 and TRBJ2-1; weak D call: TRBD2 (6 bases). V was trimmed by 0 bases and J by 10 bases, leaving 17 bases between them. Germline V gene data show CDR1 as SGDLS and CDR2 as YYNGEE. CDR3 length: 15 residues. CDR3 in DNA: TGTGCCAGCAGCGTAGAAGCGGGCGCGTACTGGGAGCAGTTCTTC. It is translated as CASSVEAGAYWEQFF.

This clone was recorded once. The genes are TRBV6-5 and TRBJ2-2, with D possibly being TRBD1 (6 bases). Germline CDR1 is MNHEY and CDR2 is SVGAGI. Trimming cost V 1 base and J 6 bases, with 9 bases left between them. CDR3 length equals 14 residues. The CDR3 region is CASSYWAGAGELFF. The CDR3 coding sequence is TGTGCCAGCAGTTACTGGGCAGGGGCCGGGGAGCTGTTTTTT.

This clone was found once. V gene TRBV19 combines with J gene TRBJ2-1; 14 bases line up with TRBD2. CDR3 size: 16 residues. V was pared by 4 bases and J by 9 bases, with 8 bases of the junction left unmatched. CDR1 LNHDA and CDR2 SQIVND come from the germline V gene (reference sequence). The CDR3 is CASSNRLAGGLGEQFF. In DNA, the CDR3 is TGTGCCAGTAGTAACAGACTAGCGGGAGGGCTGGGTGAGCAGTTCTTC.

V gene TRBV5-1 combines with J gene TRBJ1-5, with TRBD1 as a possible D gene (5 bases). The CDR3 length is 15 residues. CDR1 and CDR2 (germline): SGHRS, YFSETQ. Trimming pared 4 bases from V and 0 bases from J, leaving 11 bases between. CDR3 DNA sequence: TGCGCCAGCAGCCCCGGGGGAAATAGCAATCAGCCCCAGCATTTT. This encodes CASSPGGNSNQPQHF. The entire variable domain, with the rest obtained from reference TRBV5-1 and TRBJ1-5, is as follows: KAGVTQTPRYLIKTRGQQVTLSCSPISGHRSVSWYQQTPGQGLQFLFEYFSETQRNKGNFPGRFSGRQFSNSRSEMNVSTLELGDSALYLCASSPGGNSNQPQHFGDGTRLSIL.

In its sample, this clone was seen a few times. The rearrangement uses TRBV6-4 and TRBJ2-1, with 9 bases fitting TRBD2. V trimming: 3 bases; J trimming: 7 bases; junction bases outside the gene matches: 4. CDR1 and CDR2 (germline): MRHNA, SNTAGT. This CDR3 spans 14 amino acids. For the CDR3, the DNA is TGTGCCAGCAGTGAAGCGGGAGGATCAAATGAGCAGTTCTTC. It translates to CASSEAGGSNEQFF.

J is TRBJ1-6 and V is TRBV13, with D possibly being TRBD1 (5 bases). The CDR3 is 18 amino acids. CDR1 and CDR2 (germline): PRHDT, FYEKMQ (reference sequence). Trimming took 1 base from V and 3 from J, leaving 16 bases between them. The CDR3 coding sequence is TGTGCCAGCAGCTTAGCCCAGGGCGGGAGGATCTATAATTCACCCCTCCACTTT. Residues: CASSLAQGGRIYNSPLHF.

This chain uses TRBV5-6 with TRBJ2-1; 8 nucleotides match TRBD2. The V gene's germline CDR1 is SGHDT and CDR2 YYEEEE. V lost 1 base, J lost 12 bases, and 9 bases stayed unmatched. This CDR3 has 14 amino acids. The CDR3 DNA reads TGTGCCAGCAGCTTGTGGGCAGCGGGGGCCTCGCAGTTCTTC. Translating it yields CASSLWAAGASQFF.

The chain combines TRBV7-8 with TRBJ2-3; 8 positions agree with TRBD2. The CDR3 loop spans 17 amino acids. J was trimmed by 2 bases and V by 1 base; bases with no gene match: 8. In germline, CDR1 is SGHVS, CDR2 FQNEAQ. The CDR3 sequence: CASSLVSGTSLTDTQYF. The CDR3 DNA follows: TGTGCCAGCAGCTTAGTCTCCGGGACTAGTCTCACAGATACGCAGTATTTT.

The chain combines TRBV5-4 with TRBJ2-3; 7 bases line up with TRBD1. Trimming removed 2 bases from V and 3 bases from J; junction bases left unmatched: 9. This CDR3 comprises 16 residues. CDR1 SGHNT and CDR2 YYREEE come from the germline V gene (reference sequence). This chain's CDR3 is CASSLKQGMRTDTQYF. CDR3 bases: TGTGCCAGCAGCTTAAAACAGGGGATGAGAACAGATACGCAGTATTTT. The full variable domain, completed using reference TRBV5-4 and TRBJ2-3, is ETGVTQSPTHLIKTRGQQVTLRCSSQSGHNTVSWYQQALGQGPQFIFQYYREEENGRGNFPPRFSGLQFPNYSSELNVNALELDDSALYLCASSLKQGMRTDTQYFGPGTRLTVL.

This rearrangement joins TRBV4-1 to TRBJ2-7, with D maybe TRBD1 (5 bases). V was pared by 2 bases and J by 2 bases, with 13 bases between. This CDR3 is built from 15 residues. Germline values: CDR1 MGHRA, CDR2 YSYEKL. The CDR3 DNA sequence: TGCGCCAGCAGCCAAAGTTCCGACAGACCCTACGAGCAGTACTTC. This gives the protein CASSQSSDRPYEQYF.

This clone was seen more than once but under ten times. This rearrangement joins TRBV7-6 to TRBJ2-7, with 8 bases fitting TRBD1. The germline V gene encodes CDR1 SGHVS and CDR2 FNYEAQ. The length of the CDR3 is 15 residues. Trimming cost V 1 base and J 4 bases; bases outside gene matches: 6. The CDR3 protein is CASSLESGGAYEQYF. The CDR3 DNA is TGTGCCAGCAGCTTAGAGTCAGGGGGCGCGTACGAGCAGTACTTC. Variable domain in full (rest from reference TRBV7-6 and TRBJ2-7): GAGVSQSPRYKVTKRGQDVALRCDPISGHVSLYWYRQALGQGPEFLTYFNYEAQQDKSGLPNDRFSAERPEGSISTLTIQRTEQRDSAMYRCASSLESGGAYEQYFGPGTRLTVT.

CDR3 residues: CASSQEGTSEYNEQFF. CDR3 nucleotides: TGCGCCAGCAGCCAAGAAGGGACTAGCGAGTACAATGAGCAGTTCTTC. The rearrangement joins TRBV4-1 to TRBJ2-1; 10 bases are shared with TRBD2. J lost 4 bases, V lost 0 bases, and 3 bases had no gene match. Per the germline V gene, CDR1 is MGHRA and CDR2 is YSYEKL. The CDR3 has 16 residues.

This clone was seen once. CDR3 sequence: CASSVEGHLTDTQYF. The DNA of the CDR3 is TGTGCCAGCAGCGTAGAGGGACACCTCACAGATACGCAGTATTTT. The chain is built from TRBV9 and TRBJ2-3; weak D call: TRBD1 (6 bases). From germline, CDR1 is SGDLS and CDR2 YYNGEE. Trimming left V 0 bases short and J 2 bases short, with 10 bases between. This CDR3 contains 15 residues.

This clone was observed a handful of times. The chain employs TRBV5-1 and TRBJ2-7, with TRBD1 matching 9 bases. The V segment lost 5 bases and the J segment 2 bases; nucleotides outside the gene matches: 5. Germline V lookup: CDR1 SGHRS, CDR2 YFSETQ. This CDR3 has 14 amino acids. The CDR3 reads CASSPGQGPYEQYF. The CDR3 nucleotides are TGCGCCAGCAGTCCGGGACAGGGCCCCTACGAGCAGTACTTC.

This clone was observed a few times. V usage is TRBV16 and J usage is TRBJ2-7, with a weak D call TRBD2 (6 bases). The CDR3 consists of 15 residues. V lost 1 base and J lost 0, with 10 bases in between. Germline loops: CDR1 KGHSY, CDR2 FQNENV. CDR3 residues: CASSQLSGASYEQYF. As DNA, the CDR3 is TGTGCCAGCAGCCAATTGTCGGGAGCCTCCTACGAGCAGTACTTC.

This clone came up once. This chain uses TRBV2 with TRBJ2-5; 7 positions agree with TRBD2. After removal of 2 bases from V and 13 bases from J, the junction contained 7 bases not matched to a gene. Germline values: CDR1 SNHLY, CDR2 FYNNEI. The CDR3 is made up of 12 amino acids. CDR3 amino acids: CASSETRDYSYF. In nucleotides, the CDR3 is TGTGCCAGCAGTGAAACCCGGGACTACTCGTACTTC.

The chain has TRBV5-1 and TRBJ2-7, with a tentative D call TRBD1 (6 bases). Deletions cut 1 base from V and 3 bases from J, with 14 bases between. Germline values: CDR1 SGHRS, CDR2 YFSETQ. The CDR3 loop spans 15 amino acids. The CDR3 is CASSLFAGQLYEQYF. The DNA of the CDR3 is TGCGCCAGCAGCTTGTTCGCCGGACAGCTCTACGAGCAGTACTTC. Full variable domain (remainder filled in from reference TRBV5-1 and TRBJ2-7): KAGVTQTPRYLIKTRGQQVTLSCSPISGHRSVSWYQQTPGQGLQFLFEYFSETQRNKGNFPGRFSGRQFSNSRSEMNVSTLELGDSALYLCASSLFAGQLYEQYFGPGTRLTVT.

This chain uses TRBV2 with TRBJ1-2; 7 bases are a match to TRBD1. This CDR3 has 15 amino acids. V shed 1 base, J shed 5 bases, and the junction held 7 bases outside the gene matches. The germline V gene has CDR1 SNHLY and CDR2 FYNNEI. The DNA for the CDR3 is TGTGCCAGCAGTGAAGTCACAGGGGCCTATTATGGCTACACCTTC. This sequence encodes CASSEVTGAYYGYTF.

This chain connects TRBV19 to TRBJ2-3, with TRBD2 identical over 9 bases. This CDR3 spans 16 amino acids. Unmatched junction bases numbered 9, after V lost 6 bases and J lost 2 bases. Per germline, CDR1 LNHDA and CDR2 SQIVND (reference sequence). The CDR3 DNA follows: TGTGCCAGTAGGACAATTGGCGGGGGGGACACAGATACGCAGTATTTT. It specifies CASRTIGGGDTDTQYF.

The rearrangement joins TRBV19 to TRBJ2-2; 13 bases line up with TRBD2. Germline CDR1 LNHDA, CDR2 SQIVND (reference sequence). The CDR3 is 16 amino acids. V was pared by 6 bases and J by 0 bases, with 1 base of the junction left unmatched. CDR3 in DNA: TGTGCCAGTAGGACTAGCGGGGGGACGAACACCGGGGAGCTGTTTTTT. It codes for CASRTSGGTNTGELFF.

The chain joins TRBV6-1 to TRBJ1-3, with D hard to call. Germline V gives CDR1 MNHNS, CDR2 SASEGT. CDR3 size: 15 residues. With 1 base removed from V and 0 bases from J, the gap between germline ends came to 7 bases. CDR3 loop: CASSEVESSGNTIYF. The DNA of the CDR3 is TGTGCCAGCAGTGAAGTCGAGAGCTCTGGAAACACCATATATTTT.

On this clone: Other DNA sequences within the sample encode an identical CDR3. The rearrangement uses TRBV28 and TRBJ2-5; 10 nucleotides line up with TRBD1. Unmatched junction bases numbered 3, after V lost 3 bases and J lost 2 bases. The CDR3 has 15 residues. Per the germline V gene, CDR1 is MDHEN and CDR2 is SYDVKM. The CDR3 sequence is CASSLTGGGQETQYF. In DNA form, the CDR3 reads TGTGCCAGCAGTTTGACAGGGGGCGGGCAAGAGACCCAGTACTTC.

This clone occurred a few times. The rearrangement links TRBV7-9 to TRBJ1-5; TRBD1 matches at 9 bases. The CDR3 has 15 residues. V was clipped by 5 bases and J by 9 bases; unmatched bases: 11. The germline CDR1 and CDR2 sequences are SEHNR and FQNEAQ (reference sequence). CDR3 nucleotides: TGTGCCAGCAGCCAAGGGACAGGGCTCGCCGGGCCCCAGCATTTT. It yields the protein CASSQGTGLAGPQHF. The whole variable domain, filled in from reference TRBV7-9 and TRBJ1-5, reads DTGVSQNPRHKITKRGQNVTFRCDPISEHNRLYWYRQTLGQGPEFLTYFQNEAQLEKSRLLSDRFSAERPKGSFSTLEIQRTEQGDSAMYLCASSQGTGLAGPQHFGDGTRLSIL.

The chain is built from TRBV7-9 and TRBJ1-1; 9 nucleotides match TRBD1. The CDR3 sequence is 15 residues long. The V and J ends lost 4 bases and 4 bases, in that order; junction bases with no gene match: 7. Looked up from germline, CDR1 is SEHNR and CDR2 is FQNEAQ (reference sequence). DNA for the CDR3: TGTGCCAGCAGCTCGGTACAGGGGGCGCGCACTGAAGCTTTCTTT. Translated, it gives CASSSVQGARTEAFF.

The table lists this clone with a few counts. The V and J genes are TRBV2 and TRBJ1-4, with D maybe TRBD1 (6 bases). This CDR3 has 13 residues. CDR1 is SNHLY, CDR2 FYNNEI, per germline. V dropped 8 bases and J dropped 7 bases, with 14 bases sitting between them. The CDR3 sequence: CASVRGMGEKLFF. The DNA of the CDR3 is TGTGCCAGCGTGAGGGGGATGGGTGAAAAACTGTTTTTT.

This clone occurred once. V gene TRBV7-6 combines with J gene TRBJ2-7, with 7 bases lining up with TRBD1. This CDR3 is built from 14 residues. Germline V gene data show CDR1 as SGHVS and CDR2 as FNYEAQ. Trimming took 1 base from V and 3 from J; bases not matched to a gene: 3. CDR3 loop: CASSLVGDSYEQYF. Here the CDR3 DNA reads TGTGCCAGCAGCTTAGTTGGGGACAGCTACGAGCAGTACTTC.